A selection of T cell receptor beta chains follows, all from one sample in a study of blood T cells in healthy people across ages. Each CDR3 protein gets one entry after TCRdb re-called the 5' RACE reads with MiXCR. The repertoire consists of around 750,000 distinct CDR3 sequences, with 40% to 65% occurring once and the leading ten covering around 40%. Sequencing was carried out using blood. Receptor source: a man older than 75 in good health. Each CDR3 is given with its conserved first and last residue. A D gene is named only where the DNA matches it firmly. Only part of the rows carry a size: once, few, many, or a class if the clone is expanded.

TGTGCCAGCAGAGGCGGACAGGCTTATAATTCACCCCTCCACTTT	CASRGGQAYNSPLHF	TRBD1	TRBJ1-6	TRBV25-1	few
TGTGCCAGCAGCAAAGTAGGCAGGGGGGTGGATGAGCAGTTCTTC	CASSKVGRGVDEQFF	NA	TRBJ2-1	TRBV21-1	NA
TGCAGTGCTAGTGCGGGTCCGTCCTACGAGCAGTACTTC	CSASAGPSYEQYF	NA	TRBJ2-7	TRBV20-1	NA
TGTGCCAGCAGTGAAACCGGTCAGGGTGGTCAGACCCAGTACTTC	CASSETGQGGQTQYF	NA	TRBJ2-5	TRBV6-1	NA
TGTGCCAGCAGCTACCAGGGCAGGGATAATGAGCAGTTCTTC	CASSYQGRDNEQFF	NA	TRBJ2-1	TRBV12-3/TRBV12-4	NA
TGTGCCAGCAGTTTAGTCAGCGGGAGCTCCTACGAGCAGTACTTC	CASSLVSGSSYEQYF	TRBD2	TRBJ2-7	TRBV27	NA
TGTGCTCACCAAGCGGGAGGTCCCTACAATGAGCAGTTCTTC	CAHQAGGPYNEQFF	TRBD2	TRBJ2-1	TRBV10-3	NA
TGTGCCAGCAGCCGGCAGGGACAGGACGAGCAGTACTTC	CASSRQGQDEQYF	TRBD1	TRBJ2-7	TRBV5-6	NA
TGTGCCAGCAGCAACACGGGCCAAGAGACCCAGTACTTC	CASSNTGQETQYF	NA	TRBJ2-5	TRBV7-2	few
TGTGCCAGCAGTGGGGGGACACATGAAAAACTGTTTTTT	CASSGGTHEKLFF	NA	TRBJ1-4	TRBV2	NA
TGTGCCAGCAGCTCAGGGGTGAGGCTAGCGGGAGGGCCCAATGAGCAGTTCTTC	CASSSGVRLAGGPNEQFF	TRBD2	TRBJ2-1	TRBV7-2	NA
TGTGCCAGCAGTACGGGACAGGTATACCAGCCCTCTAATGAAAAACTGTTTTTT	CASSTGQVYQPSNEKLFF	NA	TRBJ1-4	TRBV21-1	NA
TGTGCCAGCAGTCCGGGGGAGGCAGAGACCCAGTACTTC	CASSPGEAETQYF	NA	TRBJ2-5	TRBV28	NA
TGTGCCAGCAGTTCCGTGGCAGGGGGTAATTCACCCCTCCACTTT	CASSSVAGGNSPLHF	TRBD1	TRBJ1-6	TRBV6-5	NA
TGTGCCAGCAGCTTAACGGCTACAGCCGGGGCCAACGTCCTGACTTTC	CASSLTATAGANVLTF	NA	TRBJ2-6	TRBV7-3	few
TGCAGTGCTAGGGCCGTCGGCGGGCGGGACGATGGCTACACCTTC	CSARAVGGRDDGYTF	NA	TRBJ1-2	TRBV20-1	NA
TGTGCCATCAGTGAGTCTGCGGGGGCGGGGGCCAACGTCCTGACTTTC	CAISESAGAGANVLTF	NA	TRBJ2-6	TRBV10-3	few
TGTGCCAGCAGTTATGGGAGGGGGGCTCATGGGGCCAACGTCCTGACTTTC	CASSYGRGAHGANVLTF	NA	TRBJ2-6	TRBV6-5	NA
TGTGCCAGCAGTTACTGGGGTGCAGAGACCCAGTACTTC	CASSYWGAETQYF	NA	TRBJ2-5	TRBV6-2/TRBV6-3	NA
TGCGCCAGCAGCTTGGGGGGTAGCGGTCCCGGATACGCGTATTTT	CASSLGGSGPGYAYF	NA	TRBJ2-3	TRBV5-1	NA
TGCAGCGTTGAGCACAGGGGTGGTGGCTACACCTTC	CSVEHRGGGYTF	TRBD1	TRBJ1-2	TRBV29-1	NA
TGTGCCAGCAGCCCGAGCGGGGCCTCCTACAATGAGCAGTTCTTC	CASSPSGASYNEQFF	TRBD2	TRBJ2-1	TRBV9	NA
TGTGCCAGCAGCTGGACAGGGTTGCCAGATACGCAGTATTTT	CASSWTGLPDTQYF	TRBD1	TRBJ2-3	TRBV5-8	NA
TGTGCCAGCAGCTTAATGAGCGGGCGGTACAATGAGCAGTTCTTC	CASSLMSGRYNEQFF	NA	TRBJ2-1	TRBV7-2	few
TGTGCCAGCAGTGAAGCGGACCCCAGCCACACCTTC	CASSEADPSHTF	NA	TRBJ1-2	TRBV2	once
TGTGCCAGCAGCGGGGCCCTCGAGCAGTACTTC	CASSGALEQYF	NA	TRBJ2-7	TRBV5-6	NA
TGCGCCAGCAGCACGGAGGGACGGGCAAAGAACACTGAAGCTTTCTTT	CASSTEGRAKNTEAFF	NA	TRBJ1-1	TRBV5-1	NA
TGTGCCAGCAGTCCCCGACCATCCGGGGATACGCAGTATTTT	CASSPRPSGDTQYF	NA	TRBJ2-3	TRBV6-1	NA
TGTGCCAGCAAACCCGGACAGGCTACCTCCTACGAGCAGTACTTC	CASKPGQATSYEQYF	TRBD1	TRBJ2-7	TRBV6-5	once
TGCAGTGCTAGAGATCCTGTAGGGCCGAGGGAGCAGTACTTC	CSARDPVGPREQYF	NA	TRBJ2-7	TRBV20-1	NA
TGTGCCAGCAGCCCAGGGCCGGGCGGTGAAAAACTGTTTTTT	CASSPGPGGEKLFF	NA	TRBJ1-4	TRBV12-3/TRBV12-4	few
TGTGCCAGCAGCTTAGCAGGGCGGGAGGGCCAAAGGTACGAGCAGTACTTC	CASSLAGREGQRYEQYF	TRBD2	TRBJ2-7	TRBV7-2	NA
TGCAGTGCTAGAGGGCCTAGCGGGGGAACAGGGGAGACCCAGTACTTC	CSARGPSGGTGETQYF	TRBD2	TRBJ2-5	TRBV20-1	few
TGTGCCAGCAGCAAAACGCCGGGACTAGCGGGATTCTCCTACGAGCAGTACTTC	CASSKTPGLAGFSYEQYF	NA	TRBJ2-7	TRBV21-1	NA
TGTGCCAGCAGCCCCACCAGGGGGGATGCTGAAGCTTTCTTT	CASSPTRGDAEAFF	TRBD1	TRBJ1-1	TRBV7-9	NA
TGTGCCAGCCATGTCTCTGGGGCCAACGTCCCGACTTTC	CASHVSGANVPTF	NA	TRBJ2-6	TRBV6-1	NA
TGTGCCTCACAGAGGCGGGGGTTCGAGACCCAGTACTTC	CASQRRGFETQYF	TRBD2	TRBJ2-5	TRBV24-1	NA
TGTGCCAGCAGCCGTTCCACTGAAACGGGAGACGCGTATTTT	CASSRSTETGDAYF	NA	TRBJ2-3	TRBV3-1	few
TGTGCCAGCAGCTTACGAAGCACGCATTCCGGGGAGCTGTTTTTT	CASSLRSTHSGELFF	NA	TRBJ2-2	TRBV7-3	NA
TGTGCCAGCAGACGGGACGGGACGTCCTACGAGCAGTACTTC	CASRRDGTSYEQYF	NA	TRBJ2-7	TRBV27	NA
TGTGCCAGCAGCCCCGGGACAGGGGGCCTCGATGAGCAGTTCTTC	CASSPGTGGLDEQFF	TRBD1	TRBJ2-1	TRBV7-9	few
TGTGCCAGCAGCCAACCCCGGGCTAGCGGGAGGGCCTACAATGAGCAGTTCTTC	CASSQPRASGRAYNEQFF	TRBD2	TRBJ2-1	TRBV3-1	once
TGCAGTGCCCGCTGGCCAGGGGCAGGGAACACTGAAGCTTTCTTT	CSARWPGAGNTEAFF	NA	TRBJ1-1	TRBV20-1	NA
TGTGCCAGCAGCGTTACCACTAGCACAGATACGCAGTATTTT	CASSVTTSTDTQYF	NA	TRBJ2-3	TRBV2	NA
TGTGCCAGCAGTGATACTAGCGCAAACACAGATACGCAGTATTTT	CASSDTSANTDTQYF	TRBD2	TRBJ2-3	TRBV2	NA
TGTGCCACCTCGGAACCGAACACCGGGGAGCTGTTTTTT	CATSEPNTGELFF	NA	TRBJ2-2	TRBV24-1	few
TGCGCCAGCAGTGAGGGACTAGCGCTATACGAGCAGTACTTC	CASSEGLALYEQYF	TRBD2	TRBJ2-7	TRBV10-1	NA
TGTGCCAGCAGTTTATTAGGCTACTACGAGCAGTACTTC	CASSLLGYYEQYF	NA	TRBJ2-7	TRBV28	NA
TGCAGTGCTATTGGCATCTACGAGCAGTACTTC	CSAIGIYEQYF	NA	TRBJ2-7	TRBV20-1	NA
TGCAGTGCTAGAGATAGCTCCAGCGGGCCCTACAATGAGCAGTTCTTC	CSARDSSSGPYNEQFF	NA	TRBJ2-1	TRBV20-1	few
TGTGCCAGCAGGGACAGTCTTAGCAATCAGCCCCAGCATTTT	CASRDSLSNQPQHF	NA	TRBJ1-5	TRBV12-3/TRBV12-4	NA
TGTGCCAGCAGCTTGCGTGAGGGGGATGAGCAGTTCTTC	CASSLREGDEQFF	NA	TRBJ2-1	TRBV13	NA
TGTGCCAGCAGTTTATTTTTCCAGGGGGTAGGTAATGAGCAGTTCTTC	CASSLFFQGVGNEQFF	TRBD1	TRBJ2-1	TRBV27	NA
TGTGCCAGCAGCGGCCCGGGACTAGCGGGAAACTTTAATCCCTACGAGCAGTACTTC	CASSGPGLAGNFNPYEQYF	TRBD2	TRBJ2-7	TRBV7-2	few